This T cell receptor beta chain comes out of a study of T-cell reconstitution after alpha-beta-depleted transplantation in children. This clonotype turned up a few times. The TCRbeta library was prepared with unique molecular identifiers. TCRdb processed the PCR reads anew with MiXCR; each CDR3 protein has one entry. The data contain a few hundred thousand distinct CDR3 sequences, about a quarter of them singletons. Germline assignment: CDR1 ENHRY and CDR2 SYGVKD. This CDR3 spans 14 amino acids. Trimming cost V 0 bases and J 8 bases, with 11 bases left between them. The material sequenced was PBMCs, taken before TCRalphabeta/CD19-depleted stem cell transplant. The chain combines TRBV10-3 with TRBJ1-5; maybe TRBD1 (5 bases). This clonotype was sampled from a boy under two years old with Wiskott-Aldrich syndrome, due to receive a stem cell transplant. The CDR3 coding sequence is TGTGCCATCAGTGAGTCGAGAGGGGTAGAGCCCCAGCATTTT. Translating gives CAISESRGVEPQHF.